This is a list of T cell receptor beta chains from one sample in a study of CD8+ T cells in alopecia areata. Only in-frame clones appear in the TCRdb table, and some are missing; sequencing was by immunoSEQ multiplex PCR. The sample records roughly 180,000 clones, 51% being singletons. The sample in question was CD8+ T cells sorted from blood, obtained at week 52, from a patient treated with tofacitinib. These receptor sequences come from a human donor with alopecia areata. Each CDR3 is given with its conserved first and last residue. D genes are given only for firm matches. Part of the rows lack a size; the others show once, few, many or a class for expanded clones.

v_gene,d_gene,j_gene,abundance,CDR3nt,CDR3aa
TRBV7-2,TRBD1,TRBJ2-2,NA,TGTGCCAGCAGTCTAAGGGGGCGATACACCGGGGAGCTGTTTTTT,CASSLRGRYTGELFF
TRBV14,TRBD1,TRBJ2-2,few,TGTGCCAGCAGCCCGGGACAGGGATGGACCGGGGAGCTGTTTTTT,CASSPGQGWTGELFF
TRBV2,NA,TRBJ2-2,NA,TGTGCCAGCAGTGGGGTTCGCACCGGGGAGCTGTTTTTT,CASSGVRTGELFF
TRBV5-1,TRBD1,TRBJ1-5,NA,TGCGCCAGCAGCTTAGGACAGGGGGATCAGCCCCAGCATTTT,CASSLGQGDQPQHF
TRBV2,TRBD1,TRBJ1-1,NA,TGTGCCAGCAGCCCCTGGGGACAGGCTGAAGCTTTCTTT,CASSPWGQAEAFF
TRBV6-5,NA,TRBJ1-1,few,TGTGCCAGCAGTTTAACAGGGATGGGGACTGAAGCTTTCTTT,CASSLTGMGTEAFF
TRBV14,NA,TRBJ2-7,NA,TGTGCCAGCAGCCAAGTCTCGGGGGGCTACTACGAGCAGTACTTC,CASSQVSGGYYEQYF
TRBV10-3,NA,TRBJ2-7,once,TGTGCCATCATGGGGGGGGGCCTACCCCCCTACGAGCAGTACTTC,CAIMGGGLPPYEQYF
TRBV11-2,NA,TRBJ2-7,few,TGTGCCAGCAGCTTAGCCGGGACTCATATCTACGAGCAGTACTTC,CASSLAGTHIYEQYF
TRBV2,TRBD1,TRBJ2-1,NA,TGTGCCAGCAGTGAATTGGACAGGTACAATGAGCAGTTCTTC,CASSELDRYNEQFF
TRBV29-1,NA,TRBJ1-1,once,TGCAGCGTTCCCCAGGGTAATGAAGCTTTCTTT,CSVPQGNEAFF
TRBV10-2,NA,TRBJ2-5,NA,TGCGCCAGTTGGGCCTCGGGAGAGACCCAGTACTTC,CASWASGETQYF
TRBV9,TRBD1,TRBJ2-7,few,TGTGCCAGCAGCTTCCGCCCGGGACAGCGCAACGACGAGCAGTACTTC,CASSFRPGQRNDEQYF
TRBV15,NA,TRBJ1-4,NA,TGTGCCACCAGCAGAGGGGAAGAAGAAAAACTGTTTTTT,CATSRGEEEKLFF
TRBV29-1,NA,TRBJ2-1,NA,TGCAGCGTTGAATATAGGGGTCACAATGAGCAGTTCTTC,CSVEYRGHNEQFF
TRBV2,TRBD1,TRBJ1-5,NA,TGTGCCAGCAGTGGGGACAGCCATCAGCCCCAGCATTTT,CASSGDSHQPQHF